The 23 T cell receptor beta chains below all came from one sample that was sequenced in a study of cytomegalovirus exposure and HLA in healthy donors. The repertoire was sequenced with immunoSEQ multiplex PCR; TCRdb's copy has only in-frame clones and lacks some. The sample lists hundreds of thousands of clones, just over 85% occurring once. Material: PBMCs. These TCRs come from a woman aged 18-35 years in good health and CMV-seronegative.

This chain joins TRBV25-1 and TRBJ1-1; the D gene is possibly TRBD1 (5 bases). V was pared by 3 bases and J by 1 base, with 21 bases between. The CDR3 length is 18 residues. CDR1 is MGHDK and CDR2 is SYGVNS in the germline V gene. The CDR3 is CASSDRWGEQPPNTEAFF. Here the CDR3 DNA reads TGTGCCAGCAGTGACAGGTGGGGGGAGCAACCCCCGAACACTGAAGCTTTCTTT. The variable domain in full, completed from reference TRBV25-1 and TRBJ1-1, reads EADIYQTPRYLVIGTGKKITLECSQTMGHDKMYWYQQDPGMELHLIHYSYGVNSTEKGDLSSESTVSRIRTEHFPLTLESARPSHTSQYLCASSDRWGEQPPNTEAFFGQGTRLTVV.

The rearrangement links TRBV19 to TRBJ1-4; 7 nucleotides line up with TRBD1. CDR3 length: 14 residues. The V and J ends lost 6 bases and 8 bases, in that order; junction bases with no gene match: 9. The germline V gene encodes CDR1 LNHDA and CDR2 SQIVND (reference sequence). DNA for the CDR3: TGTGCCAGTAGACCAACAGGGGCAGGGGAAAAACTGTTTTTT. Translating gives CASRPTGAGEKLFF.

The chain joins TRBV30 to TRBJ2-1; 8 nucleotides align to TRBD2. The length of the CDR3 is 13 residues. The germline V gene encodes CDR1 GTSNPN and CDR2 SVGIG (reference sequence). Losses at the gene ends were 4 bases for V and 6 bases for J; bases not matched to a gene: 5. CDR3 DNA: TGTGCCTGGACCCGACTAGCGCCCAATGAGCAGTTCTTC. Residues: CAWTRLAPNEQFF.

V gene TRBV6-1 combines with J gene TRBJ1-5; 7 bases agree with TRBD1. This CDR3 has 13 residues. Germline V gene sequence: CDR1 MNHNS, CDR2 SASEGT. The junction had 7 bases not matched to a gene; V was cut back by 5 bases and J by 9 bases. The CDR3 DNA reads TGTGCCAGCAGTTGGGACAGCTTTTTGCCCCAGCATTTT. It encodes CASSWDSFLPQHF.

This clone has ten or more counts. The gene calls are TRBV9 and TRBJ1-6; D is possibly TRBD1 (6 bases). This CDR3 contains 16 residues. Germline V gene data show CDR1 as SGDLS and CDR2 as YYNGEE. V gave up 1 base and J gave up 10 bases, with 18 bases separating them. The CDR3 spells CASSVSRDTTQSPLHF. For the CDR3, the DNA is TGTGCCAGCAGCGTATCACGGGACACCACGCAATCACCCCTCCACTTT.

This chain links TRBV4-1 with TRBJ2-7; 10 bases align to TRBD1. Germline V gene data show CDR1 as MGHRA and CDR2 as YSYEKL. The trim removed 4 bases at V and 4 bases at J, leaving 4 bases unmatched. The CDR3 loop spans 14 amino acids. CDR3 DNA: TGCGCCAGCAGCCGACAGGGGGCCACATACGAGCAGTACTTC. Residues: CASSRQGATYEQYF.

V and J are TRBV7-6 and TRBJ1-1; D is possibly TRBD1 (6 bases). The V end lost 5 bases, the J end lost 0 bases, and 10 bases lay between the germline ends. Germline CDR1 and CDR2: SGHVS and FNYEAQ. This CDR3 contains 14 residues. The chain's CDR3 is CASSARDMNTEAFF. CDR3 DNA: TGTGCCAGCAGCGCCAGGGACATGAACACTGAAGCTTTCTTT.

The chain has TRBV19 and TRBJ1-2; TRBD1 is a possible D gene (5 bases). Looked up from germline, CDR1 is LNHDA and CDR2 is SQIVND (reference sequence). The V and J ends lost 8 bases and 5 bases respectively, with 24 bases between them. This CDR3 has 16 residues. The CDR3 loop is CASWGGRRQASYGYTF. DNA of the CDR3: TGTGCCAGTTGGGGGGGGAGGCGACAAGCCTCTTATGGCTACACCTTC.

The chain carries TRBV4-1 and TRBJ2-1; the match to TRBD2 covers 7 bases. This CDR3 comprises 16 residues. Trimming at V came to 0 bases and at J to 4 bases, leaving 6 bases not matched to a gene. Germline CDR1 is MGHRA and CDR2 is YSYEKL. The CDR3 region is CASSQDSRREYNEQFF. DNA of the CDR3: TGCGCCAGCAGCCAAGATTCTCGGCGGGAGTACAATGAGCAGTTCTTC.

This chain uses TRBV30 with TRBJ1-5; D gene uncertain. Per the germline V gene, CDR1 is GTSNPN and CDR2 is SVGIG (reference sequence). This CDR3 contains 13 residues. Trimming took 3 bases from V and 5 from J, leaving 11 bases between them. The CDR3 region has the DNA TGTGCCTGGAGCGATAACTTCTATCAGCCCCAGCATTTT. Translating it yields CAWSDNFYQPQHF.

J is TRBJ2-1 and V is TRBV9, with 8 bases aligning to TRBD2. V dropped 4 bases and J dropped 0; count of bases not matched to a gene: 3. From germline, CDR1 is SGDLS and CDR2 YYNGEE. The CDR3 has 15 residues. CDR3 protein: CASSRSGVSYNEQFF. The CDR3 region has the DNA TGTGCCAGCAGCCGTAGCGGGGTCTCCTACAATGAGCAGTTCTTC.

V and J are TRBV19 and TRBJ2-3; D may be TRBD1 (6 bases). The CDR3 sequence is 15 residues long. The germline V gene encodes CDR1 LNHDA and CDR2 SQIVND (reference sequence). Trimming shortened V by 5 bases and J by 2 bases, and 14 bases separated the two germline ends. For the CDR3, the DNA is TGTGCCAGTAGTCACAGGGAGACTTACACAGATACGCAGTATTTT. The encoded protein is CASSHRETYTDTQYF. The full variable domain, its missing parts supplied by reference TRBV19 and TRBJ2-3, is DGGITQSPKYLFRKEGQNVTLSCEQNLNHDAMYWYRQDPGQGLRLIYYSQIVNDFQKGDIAEGYSVSREKKESFPLTVTSAQKNPTAFYLCASSHRETYTDTQYFGPGTRLTVL.

The rearrangement uses TRBV25-1 and TRBJ2-5; perhaps TRBD2 as D (6 bases). The CDR3 is 11 amino acids. The germline gives CDR1 MGHDK, CDR2 SYGVNS. With 3 bases removed from V and 7 bases from J, the gap between germline ends came to 6 bases. The CDR3: CASSEGGTQYF. The DNA of the CDR3 is TGTGCCAGCAGTGAGGGAGGGACCCAGTACTTC.

The chain carries TRBV18 and TRBJ1-2; TRBD1 matches 7 bases. The CDR3 has 13 amino acids. With V trimmed by 3 bases and J by 8 bases, 6 bases remained unmatched. Looked up from germline, CDR1 is KGHSH and CDR2 is LQKENI. The CDR3 here is CASSPDRFEGYTF. The CDR3 coding sequence is TGTGCCAGCTCACCGGACAGGTTCGAGGGCTACACCTTC.

The chain joins TRBV5-4 to TRBJ2-7; TRBD1 might be the D (6 bases). The CDR3 is 14 amino acids. From germline, CDR1 is SGHNT and CDR2 YYREEE (reference sequence). Trimming pared 4 bases from V and 5 bases from J, leaving 16 bases between. The CDR3 bases are TGTGCCAGCAGCCGACGGGACAATCCGGACGAGCAGTACTTC. This gives the protein CASSRRDNPDEQYF. The variable domain in full, completed from reference TRBV5-4 and TRBJ2-7, reads ETGVTQSPTHLIKTRGQQVTLRCSSQSGHNTVSWYQQALGQGPQFIFQYYREEENGRGNFPPRFSGLQFPNYSSELNVNALELDDSALYLCASSRRDNPDEQYFGPGTRLTVT.

This chain links TRBV11-2 with TRBJ2-2, with 7 bases aligning to TRBD1. The CDR3 is 16 amino acids. After removal of 5 bases from V and 3 bases from J, the junction contained 9 bases not matched to a gene. The germline gives CDR1 SGHAT, CDR2 FQNNGV. The CDR3 loop is CASSVVGTADTGELFF. CDR3 sequence (DNA): TGTGCCAGCAGCGTAGTTGGGACAGCCGACACCGGGGAGCTGTTTTTT.

This clone was recorded once. One end of the junction varies from germline; a read error may be responsible. The V and J genes are TRBV5-1 and TRBJ2-3; maybe TRBD2 (6 bases). The germline gives CDR1 SGHRS, CDR2 YFSETQ. CDR3 length: 12 residues. In nucleotides, the CDR3 is TGCGCCAGCAGATTGGGGGACTCGGATCAGTATTTT. The encoded protein is CASRLGDSDQYF. Based on the CDR3 plus reference TRBV5-1 and TRBJ2-3, the full variable domain is KAGVTQTPRYLIKTRGQQVTLSCSPISGHRSVSWYQQTPGQGLQFLFEYFSETQRNKGNFPGRFSGRQFSNSRSEMNVSTLELGDSALYLCASRLGDSDQYFGPGTRLTVL.

This chain connects TRBV5-1 to TRBJ2-3; 7 nucleotides agree with TRBD2. This CDR3 is 14 amino acids long. J gave up 2 bases and V 6 bases, and 6 bases lay outside the gene matches. Germline V gene sequence: CDR1 SGHRS, CDR2 YFSETQ. Written as DNA, the CDR3 is TGCGCCAGCACCGACGGACTAGACACAGATACGCAGTATTTT. It is translated as CASTDGLDTDTQYF.

The count of this clone is one. V and J are TRBV7-6 and TRBJ2-7, with 7 bases lining up with TRBD1. Germline CDR1 is SGHVS and CDR2 is FNYEAQ. V lost 1 base, J lost 6 bases, and 12 bases stayed unmatched. There are 16 residues in the CDR3. In nucleotides, the CDR3 is TGTGCCAGCAGCTTAGAGGGGGACAGACGGTCAATCGAGCAGTACTTC. Its translation: CASSLEGDRRSIEQYF. The whole variable domain, remainder taken from reference TRBV7-6 and TRBJ2-7, is GAGVSQSPRYKVTKRGQDVALRCDPISGHVSLYWYRQALGQGPEFLTYFNYEAQQDKSGLPNDRFSAERPEGSISTLTIQRTEQRDSAMYRCASSLEGDRRSIEQYFGPGTRLTVT.

This clone was counted between two and nine times. The CDR3: CASSESGYTGELFF. CDR3 nucleotide sequence: TGTGCCAGCAGTGAAAGCGGGTACACCGGGGAGCTGTTTTTT. The V gene is TRBV2, the J gene TRBJ2-2; weak D call: TRBD2 (6 bases). CDR3 size: 14 residues. The germline gives CDR1 SNHLY, CDR2 FYNNEI. V dropped 2 bases and J dropped 3 bases, with 7 bases sitting between them.

The rearrangement links TRBV6-7 to TRBJ1-5; D is unresolved. TRBV6-7 has ORF status, its function being uncertain. V was pared by 5 bases and J by 4 bases, with 12 bases between. This CDR3 is built from 14 residues. CDR3 sequence: CASSPIEVNQPQHF. Written as DNA, the CDR3 is TGTGCCAGCAGTCCTATTGAGGTGAATCAGCCCCAGCATTTT.

J is TRBJ2-7 and V is TRBV7-6, with 12 bases identical to TRBD2. Losses at the gene ends were 4 bases for V and 4 bases for J; bases not matched to a gene: 5. Germline CDR1 is SGHVS and CDR2 is FNYEAQ. This CDR3 has 15 amino acids. CDR3 loop: CASSSLAGGSYEQYF. The CDR3 DNA reads TGTGCCAGCAGCTCTCTAGCGGGGGGGTCGTACGAGCAGTACTTC.

The CDR3: CASSLARPSVDYEQYF. The CDR3 DNA is TGTGCCAGCAGCTTAGCGCGACCTAGCGTAGACTACGAGCAGTACTTC. V usage is TRBV7-6 and J usage is TRBJ2-7; D possibly corresponds to TRBD2 (6 bases). Looked up from germline, CDR1 is SGHVS and CDR2 is FNYEAQ. Trimming shortened V by 0 bases and J by 3 bases, and 15 bases separated the two germline ends. This CDR3 is 16 amino acids long.